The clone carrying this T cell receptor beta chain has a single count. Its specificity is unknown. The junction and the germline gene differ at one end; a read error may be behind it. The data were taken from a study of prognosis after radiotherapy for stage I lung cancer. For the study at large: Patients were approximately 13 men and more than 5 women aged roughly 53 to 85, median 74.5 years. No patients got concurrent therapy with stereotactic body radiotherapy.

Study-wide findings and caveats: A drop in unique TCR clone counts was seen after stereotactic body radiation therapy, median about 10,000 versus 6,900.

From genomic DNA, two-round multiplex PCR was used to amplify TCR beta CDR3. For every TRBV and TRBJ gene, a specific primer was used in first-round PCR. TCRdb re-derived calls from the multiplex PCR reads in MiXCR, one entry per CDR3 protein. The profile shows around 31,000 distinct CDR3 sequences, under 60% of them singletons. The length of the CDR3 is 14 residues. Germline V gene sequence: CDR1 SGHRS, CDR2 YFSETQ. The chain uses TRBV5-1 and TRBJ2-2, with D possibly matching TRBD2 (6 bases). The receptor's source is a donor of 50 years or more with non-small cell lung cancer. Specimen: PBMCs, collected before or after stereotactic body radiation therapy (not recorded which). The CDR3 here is CASISGTRTVELFF. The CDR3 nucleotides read TGCGCCAGCATCTCCGGGACTCGAACCGTGGAGCTGTTTTTT. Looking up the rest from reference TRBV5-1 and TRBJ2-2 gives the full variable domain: KAGVTQTPRYLIKTRGQQVTLSCSPISGHRSVSWYQQTPGQGLQFLFEYFSETQRNKGNFPGRFSGRQFSNSRSEMNVSTLELGDSALYLCASISGTRTVELFFGEGSRLTVL.